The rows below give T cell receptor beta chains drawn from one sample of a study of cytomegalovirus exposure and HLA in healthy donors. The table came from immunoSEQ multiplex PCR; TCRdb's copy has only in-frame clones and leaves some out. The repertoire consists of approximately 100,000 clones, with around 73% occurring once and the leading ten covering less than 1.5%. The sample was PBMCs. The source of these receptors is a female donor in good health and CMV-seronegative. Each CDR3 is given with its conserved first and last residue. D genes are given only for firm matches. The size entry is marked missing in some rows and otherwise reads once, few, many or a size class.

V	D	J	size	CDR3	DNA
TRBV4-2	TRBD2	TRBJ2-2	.	CASSLASGTNTGELFF	TGTGCCAGCAGCCTAGCTAGCGGGACCAACACCGGGGAGCTGTTTTTT
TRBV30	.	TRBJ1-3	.	CAWSVNIPIYF	TGTGCCTGGAGTGTGAACATCCCCATATATTTT
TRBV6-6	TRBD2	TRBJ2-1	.	CASSRGTSYNEQFF	TGTGCCAGCAGCCGGGGGACTAGTTACAATGAGCAGTTCTTC
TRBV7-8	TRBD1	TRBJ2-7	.	CASSLIRQGAAEQYF	TGTGCCAGCAGCCTTATTCGGCAGGGGGCTGCCGAGCAGTACTTC
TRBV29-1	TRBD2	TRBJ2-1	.	CSVEDRTSGSKGNEQFF	TGCAGCGTTGAAGATCGGACTAGCGGGAGCAAAGGGAATGAGCAGTTCTTC
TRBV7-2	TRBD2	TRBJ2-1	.	CASSSRLAGRDEQFF	TGTGCCAGCAGCTCGAGACTAGCGGGGAGGGATGAGCAGTTCTTC
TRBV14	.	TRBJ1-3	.	CASSPLGSLEGGNTIYF	TGTGCCAGCAGCCCGTTAGGAAGCTTGGAGGGTGGAAACACCATATATTTT
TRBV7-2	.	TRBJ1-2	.	CASSLGTTYGYTF	TGTGCCAGCAGCTTAGGGACTACCTATGGCTACACCTTC
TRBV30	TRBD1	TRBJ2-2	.	CAWSYGQGASAGELFF	TGTGCCTGGAGTTATGGACAGGGGGCTTCGGCCGGGGAGCTGTTTTTT
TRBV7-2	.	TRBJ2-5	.	CASSLDARRGQETQYF	TGTGCCAGCAGCTTAGATGCAAGGCGGGGACAAGAGACCCAGTACTTC
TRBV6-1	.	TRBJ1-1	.	CASSEARGRREAFF	TGTGCCAGCAGTGAAGCGCGCGGCCGCCGGGAAGCTTTCTTT
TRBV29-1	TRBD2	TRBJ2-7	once	CSGTASGTYEQYF	TGCAGCGGAACGGCTAGCGGAACCTACGAGCAGTACTTC
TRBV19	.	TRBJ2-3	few	CASSIRGPRTDTQYF	TGTGCCAGTAGTATCCGCGGGCCCCGCACAGATACGCAGTATTTT
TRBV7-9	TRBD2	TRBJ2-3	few	CASSFGTSGRMADTQYF	TGTGCCAGCAGCTTCGGGACTAGCGGGAGAATGGCAGATACGCAGTATTTT
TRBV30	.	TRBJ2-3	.	CAWSVSQGATDTQYF	TGTGCCTGGAGTGTATCACAGGGTGCCACAGATACGCAGTATTTT
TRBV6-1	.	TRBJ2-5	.	CATLSGHTQETQYF	TGTGCCACACTATCCGGACACACACAAGAGACCCAGTACTTC
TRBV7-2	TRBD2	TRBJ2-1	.	CASSARLAVYNEQFF	TGTGCCAGCAGCGCCCGACTAGCTGTCTACAATGAGCAGTTCTTC
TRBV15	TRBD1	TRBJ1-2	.	CATSSGRTGPFGYTF	TGTGCCACCAGCTCAGGGCGGACAGGGCCGTTTGGCTACACCTTC
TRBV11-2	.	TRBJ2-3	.	CASSLGSTGWDTQYF	TGTGCCAGCAGCCTCGGGAGTACGGGTTGGGATACGCAGTATTTT
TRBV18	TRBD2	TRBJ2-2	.	CASSSLAGDTGELFF	TGTGCCAGCTCATCACTAGCGGGGGACACCGGGGAGCTGTTTTTT
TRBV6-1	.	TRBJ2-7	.	CASSWDTYEQYF	TGTGCCAGCAGCTGGGACACATACGAGCAGTACTTC
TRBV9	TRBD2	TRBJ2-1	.	CASSSGLVIFNEQFF	TGTGCCAGCAGCTCGGGACTAGTTATATTCAATGAGCAGTTCTTC
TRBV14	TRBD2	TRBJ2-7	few	CASSQVAGEKGWFSNYEQYF	TGTGCCAGCAGCCAAGTCGCGGGAGAAAAAGGTTGGTTTTCGAACTACGAGCAGTACTTC
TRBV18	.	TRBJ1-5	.	CASSLPGVDQPQHF	TGTGCCAGCTCACTCCCCGGGGTGGATCAGCCCCAGCATTTT
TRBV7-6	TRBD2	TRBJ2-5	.	CASSYQPAGGTGETQYF	TGTGCCAGCAGCTATCAGCCAGCGGGAGGGACGGGGGAGACCCAGTACTTC
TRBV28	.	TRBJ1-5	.	CASSLRDSNQPQHF	TGTGCCAGCAGTTTAAGAGATAGCAATCAGCCCCAGCATTTT
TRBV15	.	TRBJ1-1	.	CATSRDKGAEAFF	TGTGCCACCAGCAGAGACAAGGGGGCTGAAGCTTTCTTT
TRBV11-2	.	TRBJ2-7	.	CASSFKTGFSYEQYF	TGTGCCAGCAGCTTTAAGACAGGTTTCTCCTACGAGCAGTACTTC
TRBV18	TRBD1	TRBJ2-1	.	CASSRDRGQQFF	TGTGCCAGCTCACGCGACAGGGGCCAGCAGTTCTTC
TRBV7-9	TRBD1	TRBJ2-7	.	CASSPGQVGTYEQYF	TGTGCCAGCAGCCCCGGACAGGTGGGGACCTACGAGCAGTACTTC
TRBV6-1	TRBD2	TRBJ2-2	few	CASSDVSGSSGELFF	TGTGCCAGCAGTGATGTCAGCGGGAGTTCCGGGGAGCTGTTTTTT
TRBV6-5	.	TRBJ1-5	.	CASSYDTNQPQHF	TGTGCCAGCAGTTACGACACCAATCAGCCCCAGCATTTT
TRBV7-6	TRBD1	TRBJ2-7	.	CASSLDRGPYEQYF	TGTGCCAGCAGCTTAGACAGGGGCCCCTACGAGCAGTACTTC
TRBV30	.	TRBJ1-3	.	CAWSVLDSWGPIYF	TGTGCCTGGAGTGTACTCGACAGCTGGGGCCCCATATATTTT
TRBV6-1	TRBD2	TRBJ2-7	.	CASSGGLAGILVTDEQYF	TGTGCCAGCAGTGGGGGACTAGCGGGAATCTTGGTCACGGACGAGCAGTACTTC
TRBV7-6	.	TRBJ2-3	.	CASSFFADLPTSTDTQYF	TGTGCCAGCAGCTTTTTCGCTGATTTGCCCACTAGCACAGATACGCAGTATTTT
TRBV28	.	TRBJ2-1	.	CASSLLGARSYNEQFF	TGTGCCAGCAGTTTGCTGGGGGCGAGGTCCTACAATGAGCAGTTCTTC
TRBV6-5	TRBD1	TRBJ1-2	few	CASSSGQGAGYGYTF	TGTGCCAGCAGTTCGGGACAGGGAGCGGGTTATGGCTACACCTTC
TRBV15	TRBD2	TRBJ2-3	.	CATSRPQGLAGAGTSTDTQYF	TGTGCCACCAGCAGACCCCAGGGACTAGCGGGGGCCGGAACGAGCACAGATACGCAGTATTTT
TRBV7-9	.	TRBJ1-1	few	CASSLASGERTEAFF	TGTGCCAGCAGCTTAGCGAGCGGGGAAAGGACTGAAGCTTTCTTT
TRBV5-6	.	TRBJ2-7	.	CASSLSPTTSGYEQYF	TGTGCCAGCAGCTTATCCCCGACTACGAGTGGATACGAGCAGTACTTC
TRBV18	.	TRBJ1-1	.	CASSLHQGGNTEAFF	TGTGCCAGCTCACTCCACCAGGGCGGGAACACTGAAGCTTTCTTT
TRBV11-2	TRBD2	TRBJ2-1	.	CASSSAAKRENYNEQFF	TGTGCCAGCAGCTCCGCGGCCAAGCGGGAGAATTACAATGAGCAGTTCTTC
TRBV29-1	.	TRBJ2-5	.	CSVGGQGETQYF	TGCAGCGTTGGGGGGCAGGGAGAGACCCAGTACTTC
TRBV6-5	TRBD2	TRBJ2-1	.	CATGGTAGNNEQFF	TGTGCCACCGGGGGGACTGCCGGGAACAATGAGCAGTTCTTC
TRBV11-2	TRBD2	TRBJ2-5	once	CASNINTGTTKETQYF	TGTGCCAGCAATATAAACACCGGGACTACGAAAGAGACCCAGTACTTC
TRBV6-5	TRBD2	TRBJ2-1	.	CASRVLAGGHNEQFF	TGTGCCAGCAGAGTACTAGCGGGAGGCCACAATGAGCAGTTCTTC
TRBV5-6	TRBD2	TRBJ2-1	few	CASSLGGRAQFF	TGTGCCAGCAGCTTGGGCGGGAGGGCGCAGTTCTTC
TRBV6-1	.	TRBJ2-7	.	CASRPRLGAHEQYF	TGTGCCAGCAGACCCAGACTGGGGGCTCACGAGCAGTACTTC
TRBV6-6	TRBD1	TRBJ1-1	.	CASSYYGTGIEAFF	TGTGCCAGCAGTTACTATGGGACAGGGATTGAAGCTTTCTTT
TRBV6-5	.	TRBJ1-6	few	CASRFQGFSPLHF	TGTGCCAGCAGATTCCAGGGTTTTTCACCCCTCCACTTT
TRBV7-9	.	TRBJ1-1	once	CASSPSLMDTEAFF	TGTGCCAGCAGCCCAAGCTTAATGGACACTGAAGCTTTCTTT
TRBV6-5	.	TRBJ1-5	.	CASSYDWVSNQPQHF	TGTGCCAGCAGTTACGACTGGGTTAGCAATCAGCCCCAGCATTTT
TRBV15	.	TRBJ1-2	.	CATSRDGHYGYTF	TGTGCCACCAGCAGAGATGGGCACTATGGCTACACCTTC
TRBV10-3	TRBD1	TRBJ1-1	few	CAIRGTGENTEAFF	TGTGCCATCAGGGGGACAGGTGAGAACACTGAAGCTTTCTTT